These 10 T cell receptor beta chains were sequenced from one sample in a study of early T cells in non-severe SARS-CoV-2 infection. TCRdb independently ran MiXCR on the 5' RACE reads; one entry per CDR3 protein. The sample lists roughly 69,000 distinct CDR3 sequences, approximately 8.8% seen once, with 13% in the top ten. The source was whole blood, collected at baseline. Every receptor here comes from an adult who was a healthcare worker with PCR-confirmed SARS-CoV-2 infection or an uninfected control (not recorded which).

The genes are TRBV4-1 and TRBJ2-2; D could derive from TRBD1 or TRBD2 (5 bases each). This CDR3 contains 16 residues. Trimming took off 4 bases at V and 2 bases at J, with 14 bases between the two ends. CDR1 MGHRA and CDR2 YSYEKL come from the germline V gene. The CDR3 coding sequence is TGCGCCAGCAGCCGGGGGATGGCGGGTAACACCGGGGAGCTGTTTTTT. It specifies CASSRGMAGNTGELFF.

This clonotype has more than one count but fewer than ten. V and J are TRBV7-9 and TRBJ2-5; perhaps TRBD2 as D (5 bases). Germline CDR1 is SEHNR and CDR2 is FQNEAQ (reference sequence). The V end was cut by 3 bases, the J end by 9 bases, with 11 bases between. The length of the CDR3 is 12 residues. CDR3 region: CASSLMEDSQYF. In DNA, the CDR3 is TGTGCCAGCAGCTTGATGGAGGACTCCCAGTACTTC.

V gene TRBV7-2 combines with J gene TRBJ1-2, with D uncertain. The germline V gene encodes CDR1 SGHTA and CDR2 FQGNSA. The CDR3 loop spans 14 amino acids. V lost 5 bases, J lost 0 bases, and 10 bases lay in between. The CDR3 reads CASSRVDTNYGYTF. Here the CDR3 DNA reads TGTGCCAGCAGCCGGGTTGATACTAACTATGGCTACACCTTC.

This clonotype was recorded at least ten times. The chain employs TRBV5-5 and TRBJ1-2, with D uncertain. In germline, CDR1 is SGHKS, CDR2 YYEKEE (reference sequence). This CDR3 is 10 amino acids long. The ends were cut back, 4 bases at V and 8 bases at J, with 6 bases in the middle. The CDR3, as DNA: TGTGCCAGCAGCGGCGAAGGCTACACCTTC. Translation gives CASSGEGYTF.

This clonotype has ten or more counts. The rearrangement joins TRBV7-8 to TRBJ1-6, with D hard to call. The CDR3 extends over 16 amino acids. V shed 2 bases and J shed 0 bases, with 8 bases lying between them. CDR1 is SGHVS, CDR2 FQNEAQ, per germline. The CDR3 DNA reads as TGTGCCAGCAGCTTATACGTTAGCTCCTATAATTCACCCCTCCACTTT. This sequence encodes CASSLYVSSYNSPLHF.

This chain links TRBV6-2 or TRBV6-3 with TRBJ2-1; 9 nucleotides align to TRBD1. Unmatched junction bases numbered 12, after V lost 5 bases and J lost 7 bases. Looked up from germline, CDR1 is MNHEY and CDR2 is SVGEGT. The CDR3 is 16 amino acids. The CDR3 DNA reads TGTGCCAGCAGTAAGTCGCCGGGACAGGGATTAAATGAGCAGTTCTTC. Protein product: CASSKSPGQGLNEQFF.

The rearrangement links TRBV6-5 to TRBJ2-7; 12 positions match TRBD1. V gave up 3 bases and J gave up 5 bases; unmatched junction bases: 5. The CDR3 is 15 residues long. The V gene's germline CDR1 is MNHEY and CDR2 SVGAGI. Here the CDR3 reads CASSYAGTGGDEQYF. DNA for the CDR3: TGTGCCAGCAGTTATGCCGGGACAGGGGGCGACGAGCAGTACTTC.

This clonotype was picked up many times. The chain joins TRBV4-2 to TRBJ1-5, with D unclear. Between the trimmed V and J ends, which lost 4 bases and 0 bases, there was a span of 22 bases. CDR3 length equals 19 residues. Looked up from germline, CDR1 is LGHNA and CDR2 is YNFKEQ. The CDR3 region is CASSLGRSHSRISNQPQHF. The CDR3 nucleotides read TGTGCCAGCAGCCTCGGTCGGTCGCACTCGCGAATTAGCAATCAGCCCCAGCATTTT.

This clonotype was counted many times. This chain connects TRBV7-2 to TRBJ2-4; a weak D match, TRBD1 (5 bases). V shed 5 bases and J shed 3 bases, with 20 bases lying between them. Germline V CDR1 and CDR2: SGHTA, FQGNSA. The CDR3 runs to 17 residues. The CDR3 spells CASSVRLTDDFKNIQYF. CDR3 coding DNA: TGTGCCAGCAGCGTCCGGTTGACAGATGATTTCAAAAACATTCAGTACTTC.

This clonotype has only a few counts. V is TRBV12-3 or TRBV12-4 and J is TRBJ2-7; D is perhaps TRBD1 or TRBD2 (7 bases each). The CDR3 loop spans 17 amino acids. Trimming removed 4 bases from V and 6 bases from J, with 25 bases in between. The CDR3 DNA is TGTGCCAGCAGTTATTACCCACCGGGACAGCGGGGACGCGAGCAGTACTTC. As protein: CASSYYPPGQRGREQYF.